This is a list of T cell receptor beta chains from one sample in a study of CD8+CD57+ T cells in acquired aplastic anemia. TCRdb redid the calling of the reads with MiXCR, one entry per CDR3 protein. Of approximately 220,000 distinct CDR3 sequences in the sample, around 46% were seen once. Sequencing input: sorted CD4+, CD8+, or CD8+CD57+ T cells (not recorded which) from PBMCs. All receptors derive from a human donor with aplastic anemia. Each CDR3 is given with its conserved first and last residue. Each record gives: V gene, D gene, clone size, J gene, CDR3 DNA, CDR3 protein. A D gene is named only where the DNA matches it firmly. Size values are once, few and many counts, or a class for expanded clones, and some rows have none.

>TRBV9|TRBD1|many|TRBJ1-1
TGTGCCAGCAGCGTAGGGGCAGGGACAGGGGACAACACTGAAGCTTTCTTT
CASSVGAGTGDNTEAFF
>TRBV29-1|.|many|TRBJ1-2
TGCAGCGTTGAAGATCGGAAAGGGAGGGATGGCTACACCTTC
CSVEDRKGRDGYTF
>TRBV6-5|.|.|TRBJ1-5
TGTGCCAGCAGCCGGGGAGACCATCAGCCCCAGCATTTT
CASSRGDHQPQHF
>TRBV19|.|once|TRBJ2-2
TGTGCCAGTAGTATAGTCATCCTCACCGGGGAGCTGTTTTTT
CASSIVILTGELFF
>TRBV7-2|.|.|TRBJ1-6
TGTGCCAGCAGCTTAGGACGGAGCAATTCACCCCTCCACTTT
CASSLGRSNSPLHF
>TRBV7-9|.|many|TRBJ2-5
TGTGCCAGCAGCTTAGATCTAGGGCGGGAGACCCAGTACTTC
CASSLDLGRETQYF
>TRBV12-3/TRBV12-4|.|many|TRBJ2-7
TGTGCCAGCAGTTTAAGGATGGTCTCGGTCGAGCAGTACTTC
CASSLRMVSVEQYF
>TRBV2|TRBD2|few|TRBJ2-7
TGTGCCGGGGGGGAGAGCGTCTACGAGCAGTACTTC
CAGGESVYEQYF
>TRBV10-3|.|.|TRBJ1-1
TGTGCCATCAGTGAGTCGGGGGGCGCGATTAGGGCTTTCTTT
CAISESGGAIRAFF
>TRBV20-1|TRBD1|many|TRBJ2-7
TGCAGTGCTAGAGAGGACAGGGGGTTGGGTGAGCAGTACTTC
CSAREDRGLGEQYF
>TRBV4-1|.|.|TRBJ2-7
TGCGCCAGCAGCCAAGAAGGCTGGACTACCCTCTCCTACGAGCAGTACTTC
CASSQEGWTTLSYEQYF
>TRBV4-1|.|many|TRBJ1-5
TGCGCCAGCAGCCAGGGACTTGGAATCAATCAGCCCCAGCATTTT
CASSQGLGINQPQHF
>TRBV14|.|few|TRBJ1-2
TGTGCCAGCAGCCAAAGCGGGGAACCCCCCCGGTCACCTAACTATGGCTACACCTTC
CASSQSGEPPRSPNYGYTF
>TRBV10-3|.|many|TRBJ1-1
TGTGCCATCAGTGATCAGGGTTGGACTGAAGCTTTCTTT
CAISDQGWTEAFF
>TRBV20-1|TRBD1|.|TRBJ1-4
TGCAGTGCTAGAGCGGGGACAGGGAGTGAAAAACTGTTTTTT
CSARAGTGSEKLFF
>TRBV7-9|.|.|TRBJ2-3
TGTGCCAGCAGCTTAGGGACCGCCGGGACGCAGTATTTT
CASSLGTAGTQYF
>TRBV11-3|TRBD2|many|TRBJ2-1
TGTGCCAGCAGCTCGCGGGAGGGCGTAAATGAGCAGTTCTTC
CASSSREGVNEQFF
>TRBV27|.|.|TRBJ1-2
TGTGCCAGCAGTTCGGACAGAAATGCTAACTATGGCTACACCTTC
CASSSDRNANYGYTF